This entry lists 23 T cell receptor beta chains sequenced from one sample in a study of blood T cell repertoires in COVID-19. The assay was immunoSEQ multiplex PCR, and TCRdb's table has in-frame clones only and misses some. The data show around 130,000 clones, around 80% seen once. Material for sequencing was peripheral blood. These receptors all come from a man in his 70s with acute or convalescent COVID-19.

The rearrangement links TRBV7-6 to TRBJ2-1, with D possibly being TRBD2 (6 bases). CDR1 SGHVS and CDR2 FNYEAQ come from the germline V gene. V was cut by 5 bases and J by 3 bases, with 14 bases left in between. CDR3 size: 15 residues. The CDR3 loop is CASSPSGLNYNEQFF. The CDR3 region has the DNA TGTGCCAGCAGCCCTTCGGGACTCAACTACAATGAGCAGTTCTTC.

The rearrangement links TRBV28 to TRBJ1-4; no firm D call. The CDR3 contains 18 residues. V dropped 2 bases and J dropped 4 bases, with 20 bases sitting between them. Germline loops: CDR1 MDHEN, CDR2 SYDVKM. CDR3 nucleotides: TGTGCCAGCAGTTTAATCGGCGGAAGCCTCTTATTTAATGAAAAACTGTTTTTT. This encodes CASSLIGGSLLFNEKLFF.

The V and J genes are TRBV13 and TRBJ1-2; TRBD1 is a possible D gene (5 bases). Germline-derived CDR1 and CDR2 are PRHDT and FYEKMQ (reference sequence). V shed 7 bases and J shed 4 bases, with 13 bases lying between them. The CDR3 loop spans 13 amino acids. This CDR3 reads CASTRGGGYGYTF. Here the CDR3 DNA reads TGTGCCAGCACCCGCGGCGGGGGCTATGGCTACACCTTC.

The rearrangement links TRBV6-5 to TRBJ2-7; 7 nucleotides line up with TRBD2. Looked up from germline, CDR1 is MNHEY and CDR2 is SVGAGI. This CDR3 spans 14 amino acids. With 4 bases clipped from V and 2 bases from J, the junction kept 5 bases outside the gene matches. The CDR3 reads CASSSPRGTYEQYF. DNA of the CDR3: TGTGCCAGCAGTTCCCCGCGGGGGACCTACGAGCAGTACTTC.

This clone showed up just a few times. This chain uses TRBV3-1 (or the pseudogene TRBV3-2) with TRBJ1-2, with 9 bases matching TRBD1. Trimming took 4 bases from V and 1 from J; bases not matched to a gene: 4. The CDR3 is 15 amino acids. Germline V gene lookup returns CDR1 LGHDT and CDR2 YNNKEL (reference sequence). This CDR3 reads CASSRGQGINYGYTF. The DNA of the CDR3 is TGTGCCAGCAGCCGCGGACAGGGGATTAACTATGGCTACACCTTC.

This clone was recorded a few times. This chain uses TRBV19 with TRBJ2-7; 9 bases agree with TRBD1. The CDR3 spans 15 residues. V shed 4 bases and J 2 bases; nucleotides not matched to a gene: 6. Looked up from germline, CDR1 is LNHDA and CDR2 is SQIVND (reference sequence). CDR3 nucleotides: TGTGCCAGTAGTACAAGACAGGGGGGTGCCTACGAGCAGTACTTC. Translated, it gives CASSTRQGGAYEQYF.

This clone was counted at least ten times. CDR3 nucleotides: TGTGCCAGCAGTGAATTGGGGGGACAGTCTCGAGAGACCCAGTACTTC. It is translated as CASSELGGQSRETQYF. V is TRBV6-1 and J is TRBJ2-5, with a weak D call TRBD1 (7 bases). V was pared by 2 bases and J by 4 bases, with 17 bases between. The CDR3 has 16 residues. Germline CDR1 is MNHNS and CDR2 is SASEGT.

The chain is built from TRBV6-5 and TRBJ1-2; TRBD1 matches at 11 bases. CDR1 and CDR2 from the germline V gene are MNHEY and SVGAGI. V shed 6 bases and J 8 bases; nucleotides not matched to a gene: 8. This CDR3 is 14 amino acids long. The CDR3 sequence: CASSPGQGASGYTF. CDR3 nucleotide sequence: TGTGCCAGCAGCCCCGGACAGGGGGCGAGCGGCTACACCTTC.

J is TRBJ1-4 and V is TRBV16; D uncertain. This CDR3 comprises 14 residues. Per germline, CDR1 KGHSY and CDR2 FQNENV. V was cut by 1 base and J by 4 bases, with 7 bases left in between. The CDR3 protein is CASSQFVLNEKLFF. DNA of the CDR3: TGTGCCAGCAGCCAATTCGTTCTTAATGAAAAACTGTTTTTT.

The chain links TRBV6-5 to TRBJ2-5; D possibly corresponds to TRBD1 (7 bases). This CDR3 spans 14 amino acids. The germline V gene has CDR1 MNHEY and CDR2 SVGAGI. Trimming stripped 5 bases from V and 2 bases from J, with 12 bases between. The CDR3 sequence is CASSKQGRQETQYF. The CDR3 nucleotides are TGTGCCAGCAGTAAACAGGGGAGGCAAGAGACCCAGTACTTC.

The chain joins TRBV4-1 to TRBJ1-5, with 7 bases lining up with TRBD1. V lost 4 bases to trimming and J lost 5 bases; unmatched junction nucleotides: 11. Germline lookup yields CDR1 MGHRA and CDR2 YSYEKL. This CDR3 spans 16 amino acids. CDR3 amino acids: CASSPERGTEDQPQHF. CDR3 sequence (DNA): TGCGCCAGCAGCCCCGAAAGAGGGACAGAGGATCAGCCCCAGCATTTT.

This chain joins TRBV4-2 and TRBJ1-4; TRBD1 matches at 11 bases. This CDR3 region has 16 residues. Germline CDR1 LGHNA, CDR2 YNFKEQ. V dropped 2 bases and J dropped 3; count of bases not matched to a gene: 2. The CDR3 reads CASSQSGQGANEKLFF. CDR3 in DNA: TGTGCCAGCAGCCAATCGGGACAGGGGGCTAATGAAAAACTGTTTTTT.

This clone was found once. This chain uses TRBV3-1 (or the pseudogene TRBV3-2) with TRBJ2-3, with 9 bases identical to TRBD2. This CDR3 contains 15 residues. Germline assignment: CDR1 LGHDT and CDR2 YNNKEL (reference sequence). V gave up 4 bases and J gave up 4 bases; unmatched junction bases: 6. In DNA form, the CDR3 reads TGTGCCAGCAGCCGGCGGGGGGGCCGTCCAGATACGCAGTATTTT. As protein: CASSRRGGRPDTQYF.

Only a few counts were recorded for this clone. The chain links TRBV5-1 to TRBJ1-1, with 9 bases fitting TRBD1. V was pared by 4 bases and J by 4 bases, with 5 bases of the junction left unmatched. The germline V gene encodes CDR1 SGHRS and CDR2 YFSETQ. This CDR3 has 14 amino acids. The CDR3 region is CASSRPDRGTEAFF. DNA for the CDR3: TGCGCCAGCAGCCGACCGGACAGGGGCACTGAAGCTTTCTTT.

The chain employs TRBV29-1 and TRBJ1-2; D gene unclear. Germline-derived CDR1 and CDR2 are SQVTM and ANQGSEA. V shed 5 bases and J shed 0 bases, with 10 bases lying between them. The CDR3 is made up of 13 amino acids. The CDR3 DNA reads TGCAGCGTTAGAGAAGATTCTAACTATGGCTACACCTTC. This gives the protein CSVREDSNYGYTF.

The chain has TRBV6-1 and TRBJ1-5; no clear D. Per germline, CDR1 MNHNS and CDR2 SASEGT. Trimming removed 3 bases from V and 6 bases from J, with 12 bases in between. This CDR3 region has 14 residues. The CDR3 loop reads CASSEVRSVQPQHF. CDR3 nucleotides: TGTGCCAGCAGTGAGGTGCGTTCCGTTCAGCCCCAGCATTTT.

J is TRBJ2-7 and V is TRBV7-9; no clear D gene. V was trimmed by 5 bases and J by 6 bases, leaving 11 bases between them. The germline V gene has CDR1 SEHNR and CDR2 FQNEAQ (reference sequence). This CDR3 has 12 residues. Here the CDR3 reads CASSHMIAEQYF. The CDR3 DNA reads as TGTGCCAGCAGCCACATGATCGCCGAGCAGTACTTC.

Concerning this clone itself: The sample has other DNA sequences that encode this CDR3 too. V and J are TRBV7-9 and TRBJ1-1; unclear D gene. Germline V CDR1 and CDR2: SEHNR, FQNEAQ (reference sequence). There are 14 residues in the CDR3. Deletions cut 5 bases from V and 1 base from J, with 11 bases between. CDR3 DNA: TGTGCCAGCAGCCGGACGGGAGGGAACACTGAAGCTTTCTTT. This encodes CASSRTGGNTEAFF.

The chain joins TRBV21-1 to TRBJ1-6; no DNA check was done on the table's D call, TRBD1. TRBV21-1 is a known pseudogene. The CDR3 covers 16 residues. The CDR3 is CASSNRGRGYNSPLHF. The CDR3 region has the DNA TGTGCCAGCAGCAACCGGGGCAGGGGTTATAATTCACCCCTCCACTTT.

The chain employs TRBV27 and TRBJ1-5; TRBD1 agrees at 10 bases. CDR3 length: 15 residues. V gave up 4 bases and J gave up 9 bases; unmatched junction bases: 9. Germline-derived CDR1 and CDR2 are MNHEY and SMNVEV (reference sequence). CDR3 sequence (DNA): TGTGCCAGCAGTTACCCGGGACAGGGGTCTAGGCCCCAGCATTTT. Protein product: CASSYPGQGSRPQHF.

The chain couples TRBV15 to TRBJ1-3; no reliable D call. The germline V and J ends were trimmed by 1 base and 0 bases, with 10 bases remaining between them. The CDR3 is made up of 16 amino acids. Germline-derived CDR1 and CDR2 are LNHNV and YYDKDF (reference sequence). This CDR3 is CATSRGGGSSGNTIYF. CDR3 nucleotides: TGTGCCACCAGCAGAGGAGGAGGAAGCTCTGGAAACACCATATATTTT.

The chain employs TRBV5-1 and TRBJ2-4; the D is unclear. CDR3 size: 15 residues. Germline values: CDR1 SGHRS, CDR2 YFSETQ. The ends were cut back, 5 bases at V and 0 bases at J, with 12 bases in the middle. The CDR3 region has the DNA TGCGCCAGCAGTGCGCCAGACTCAGCCAAAAACATTCAGTACTTC. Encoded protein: CASSAPDSAKNIQYF.

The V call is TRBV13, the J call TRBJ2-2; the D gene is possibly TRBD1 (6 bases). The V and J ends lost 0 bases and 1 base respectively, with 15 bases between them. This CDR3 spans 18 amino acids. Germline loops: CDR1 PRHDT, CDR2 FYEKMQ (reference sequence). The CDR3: CASSLGRQGSLNTGELFF. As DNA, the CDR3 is TGTGCCAGCAGCTTAGGGCGGCAGGGGTCGTTGAACACCGGGGAGCTGTTTTTT. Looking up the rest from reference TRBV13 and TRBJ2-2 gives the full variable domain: AAGVIQSPRHLIKEKRETATLKCYPIPRHDTVYWYQQGPGQDPQFLISFYEKMQSDKGSIPDRFSAQQFSDYHSELNMSSLELGDSALYFCASSLGRQGSLNTGELFFGEGSRLTVL.